This T cell receptor beta chain was recovered during a study of cytomegalovirus exposure and HLA in healthy donors. For this clone: Antigen: not known.

The PCR used 60 Vbeta and 13 Jbeta primers. In the source study's methods: Unique TCR beta chains numbered around 75 million in a later analysis, with around 11 million shared. TCRdb's copy holds only in-frame clones and misses some; the assay was immunoSEQ multiplex PCR. Clonal size and the V and J genes are those of that table, whereas D and trimming came from the DNA. The table records some 170,000 clones, approximately 80% of them present only once. The germline CDR1 and CDR2 sequences are SGHAT and FQDESV (reference sequence). Trimming removed 0 bases at V and 0 bases at J, with 6 bases between. The CDR3 length is 15 residues. Study results and caveats: CMV serostatus was the only recorded immune exposure for donors.

The clonotype originates from a woman aged 25 to 39 in good health and CMV-seropositive. The sequencing input was PBMCs. The V call is TRBV11-1, the J call TRBJ2-1; no clear D. DNA of the CDR3: TGTGCCAGCAGCTTAGCCTCTAGCTCCTACAATGAGCAGTTCTTC. Encoded protein: CASSLASSSYNEQFF.